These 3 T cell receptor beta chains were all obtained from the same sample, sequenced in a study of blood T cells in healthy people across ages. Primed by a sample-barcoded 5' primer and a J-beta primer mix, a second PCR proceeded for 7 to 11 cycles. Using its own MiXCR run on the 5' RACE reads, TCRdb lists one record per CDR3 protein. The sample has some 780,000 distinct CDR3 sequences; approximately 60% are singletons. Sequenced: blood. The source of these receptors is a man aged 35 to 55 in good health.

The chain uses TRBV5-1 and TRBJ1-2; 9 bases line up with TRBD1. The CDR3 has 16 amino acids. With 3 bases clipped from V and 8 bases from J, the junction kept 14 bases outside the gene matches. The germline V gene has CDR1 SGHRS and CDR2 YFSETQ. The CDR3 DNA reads TGCGCCAGCAGCTGGGAGGGACAGGGATCGTCGGAAGGCTACACCTTC. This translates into CASSWEGQGSSEGYTF.

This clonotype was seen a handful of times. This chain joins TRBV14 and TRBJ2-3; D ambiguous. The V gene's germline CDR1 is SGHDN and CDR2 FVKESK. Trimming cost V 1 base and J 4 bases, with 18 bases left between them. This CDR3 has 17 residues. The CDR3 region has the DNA TGTGCCAGCAGCCAAGGACCATCACGGGTATTAGCAGATACGCAGTATTTT. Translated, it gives CASSQGPSRVLADTQYF. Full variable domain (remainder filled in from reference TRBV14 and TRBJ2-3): EAGVTQFPSHSVIEKGQTVTLRCDPISGHDNLYWYRRVMGKEIKFLLHFVKESKQDESGMPNNRFLAERTGGTYSTLKVQPAELEDSGVYFCASSQGPSRVLADTQYFGPGTRLTVL.

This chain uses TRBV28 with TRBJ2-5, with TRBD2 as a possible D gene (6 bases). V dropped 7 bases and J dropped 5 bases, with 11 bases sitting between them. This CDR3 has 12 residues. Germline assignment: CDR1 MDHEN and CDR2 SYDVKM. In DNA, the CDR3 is TGTGCCAGCACCGGGACTGTGGAGACCCAGTACTTC. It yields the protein CASTGTVETQYF.